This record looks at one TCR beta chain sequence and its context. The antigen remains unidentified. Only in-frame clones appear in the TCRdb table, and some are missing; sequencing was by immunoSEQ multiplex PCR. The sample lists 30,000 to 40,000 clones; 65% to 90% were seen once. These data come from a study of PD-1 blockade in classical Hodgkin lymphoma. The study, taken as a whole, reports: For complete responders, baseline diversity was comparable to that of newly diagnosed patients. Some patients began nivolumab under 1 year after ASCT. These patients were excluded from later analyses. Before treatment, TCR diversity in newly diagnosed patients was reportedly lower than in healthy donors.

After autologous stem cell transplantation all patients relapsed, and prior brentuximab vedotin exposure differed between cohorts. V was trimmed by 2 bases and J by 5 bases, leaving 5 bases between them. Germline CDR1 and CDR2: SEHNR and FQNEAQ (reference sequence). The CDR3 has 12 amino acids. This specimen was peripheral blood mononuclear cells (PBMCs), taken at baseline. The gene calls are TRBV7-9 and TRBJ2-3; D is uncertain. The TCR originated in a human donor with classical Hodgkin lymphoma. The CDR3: CASSLWGDTQYF. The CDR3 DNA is TGTGCCAGCAGCTTATGGGGAGATACGCAGTATTTT. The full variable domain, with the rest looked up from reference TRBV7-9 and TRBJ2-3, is DTGVSQNPRHKITKRGQNVTFRCDPISEHNRLYWYRQTLGQGPEFLTYFQNEAQLEKSRLLSDRFSAERPKGSFSTLEIQRTEQGDSAMYLCASSLWGDTQYFGPGTRLTVL.